The entry that follows covers one TCR beta chain sequence. This record belongs to a study of blood T cell repertoires in COVID-19. Looking at the study overall: Acute and convalescent COVID-19 specimens originated in the United States, Italy and Spain. Sources were T cells, B-cell-depleted T cells, or PBMCs; the material itself was cDNA or gDNA.

Authors' processing steps: Amplified reference gene primers provided the basis for estimating nucleated cell counts. TCRdb's table, derived via immunoSEQ multiplex PCR, lists solely in-frame clones and lacks some. V, J and clone size were drawn from that table, and D and trimming were deduced from the DNA. The sample includes approximately 380,000 clones, 85% of them seen just once. The germline gives CDR1 SGHRS, CDR2 YFSETQ. The CDR3 is made up of 16 amino acids. V lost 3 bases and J lost 0, with 13 bases in between. The specimen sequenced was peripheral blood. The receptor was derived from a woman under 30 with acute or convalescent COVID-19. This chain uses TRBV5-1 with TRBJ2-4; no reliable D call. CDR3 amino acids: CASSSLPLGAKNIQYF. CDR3 DNA sequence: TGCGCCAGCAGCTCACTCCCCCTCGGAGCCAAAAACATTCAGTACTTC.